This TCR beta chain stems from a study of T cell repertoires in cytomegalovirus infection. Turning to the study itself: In public TCR beta signatures, there were indications of both CMV infection and matching HLA type.

Study-wide points: Adding up the frequency of public TCR beta families identified people who carried CMV plus the relevant HLA.

TCRdb called the reads again in MiXCR, with one record for every CDR3 protein. Of approximately 500,000 distinct CDR3 sequences in the sample, more than 30% were seen once. Germline trimming cut 9 bases from V and 4 bases from J; bases unmatched to any gene: 4. This CDR3 comprises 12 residues. Germline V gene lookup returns CDR1 LGHNT and CDR2 FRNRAP. Concerning this clonotype itself: Its antigen is unknown.

The specimen was cultured PBMCs, collected from culture after CMV antigen stimulation. This TCR was recovered from a human donor in good health (CMV status not recorded). Some clones in this sample may be carry-over from other donors' samples. J is TRBJ2-3 and V is TRBV12-5; 7 nucleotides match TRBD2. The CDR3 loop is CARLTSADTQYF. The CDR3 DNA follows: TGTGCTAGGCTAACTAGCGCAGATACGCAGTATTTT.